These 28 T cell receptor beta chains were all obtained from the same sample, sequenced in a study of blood T cell repertoires in COVID-19. Profiled with immunoSEQ multiplex PCR; TCRdb holds only in-frame clones, not every one. The data contain about 140,000 clones, approximately 84% of them singletons. The specimen sequenced was PBMCs or T cells enriched from blood (not recorded which). The receptors come from a woman aged 50 to 65 with acute COVID-19.

The rearrangement links TRBV30 to TRBJ2-7; possibly TRBD2 for D (5 bases). The V gene's germline CDR1 is GTSNPN and CDR2 SVGIG (reference sequence). The germline V and J ends were trimmed by 7 bases and 6 bases, with 10 bases remaining between them. This CDR3 comprises 10 residues. Here the CDR3 DNA reads TGTGCCTTGGAGGCGTCCGAGCAGTACTTC. This translates into CALEASEQYF. The variable domain in full, completed from reference TRBV30 and TRBJ2-7, reads SQTIHQWPATLVQPVGSPLSLECTVEGTSNPNLYWYRQAAGRGLQLLFYSVGIGQISSEVPQNLSASRPQDRQFILSSKKLLLSDSGFYLCALEASEQYFGPGTRLTVT.

This chain's CDR3 is CASSGRDRARNQPQHF. As DNA, the CDR3 is TGTGCCAGCAGCGGACGGGACAGGGCTCGAAATCAGCCCCAGCATTTT. The gene calls are TRBV21-1 and TRBJ1-5; the table's TRBD1 call for D was not verified on the DNA. TRBV21-1 is given as a pseudogene. The CDR3 extends over 16 amino acids.

This rearrangement joins TRBV24-1 to TRBJ2-7, with D possibly matching TRBD1 (6 bases). The CDR3 extends over 15 amino acids. Germline CDR1 KGHDR, CDR2 SFDVKD. The V and J ends lost 3 bases and 6 bases respectively, with 17 bases between them. CDR3 protein: CATSDPSDRRSEQYF. CDR3 coding DNA: TGTGCCACCAGTGATCCGTCAGACAGGCGCTCCGAGCAGTACTTC.

The V call is TRBV7-8, the J call TRBJ1-1; possible D gene TRBD1, 6 bases. Germline lookup yields CDR1 SGHVS and CDR2 FQNEAQ. Trimming left V 5 bases short and J 3 bases short, with 10 bases between. The CDR3 consists of 13 residues. The CDR3 here is CASSNSGDTEAFF. DNA of the CDR3: TGTGCCAGCAGCAACTCAGGGGACACTGAAGCTTTCTTT.

This clone appeared a few times. The V and J genes are TRBV7-8 and TRBJ1-4; 7 bases are shared with TRBD1. The germline gives CDR1 SGHVS, CDR2 FQNEAQ. V shed 5 bases and J 4 bases; nucleotides not matched to a gene: 7. The CDR3 runs to 15 residues. The CDR3 here is CASSKTGRHNEKLFF. CDR3 sequence (DNA): TGTGCCAGCAGCAAGACAGGGCGCCATAATGAAAAACTGTTTTTT.

The V call is TRBV2, the J call TRBJ1-1, with D perhaps matching TRBD1 (6 bases). The CDR3 extends over 13 amino acids. The germline gives CDR1 SNHLY, CDR2 FYNNEI. V lost 2 bases and J lost 6, with 10 bases in between. In DNA form, the CDR3 reads TGTGCCAGCAGTGAATACAGGGTGGCTGAAGCTTTCTTT. This translates into CASSEYRVAEAFF.

This rearrangement joins TRBV2 to TRBJ2-2; no reliable D call. Germline CDR1 and CDR2: SNHLY and FYNNEI. The CDR3 consists of 13 residues. The V gene lost 0 bases and the J gene lost 6 bases, with 5 bases spanning the gap. The CDR3 here is CASSEAESGELFF. CDR3 coding DNA: TGTGCCAGCAGTGAAGCGGAGTCCGGGGAGCTGTTTTTT. Drawing the rest from reference TRBV2 and TRBJ2-2, the complete variable domain is EPEVTQTPSHQVTQMGQEVILRCVPISNHLYFYWYRQILGQKVEFLVSFYNNEISEKSEIFDDQFSVERPDGSNFTLKIRSTKLEDSAMYFCASSEAESGELFFGEGSRLTVL.

The chain uses TRBV5-8 and TRBJ2-7; no clear D. V lost 7 bases, J lost 4 bases, and 21 bases lay in between. This CDR3 is 15 amino acids long. Germline lookup yields CDR1 SGHTS and CDR2 YDEGEE. CDR3 in amino acids: CASEPQVSPLYEQYF. The DNA of the CDR3 is TGTGCCAGCGAGCCGCAGGTCAGTCCGCTGTACGAGCAGTACTTC.

The rearrangement uses TRBV27 and TRBJ2-2, with TRBD1 matching 12 bases. There are 17 residues in the CDR3. Germline V gene sequence: CDR1 MNHEY, CDR2 SMNVEV (reference sequence). J gave up 7 bases and V 5 bases, and 11 bases lay outside the gene matches. The CDR3 loop reads CASSIGRDRGLYGELFF. CDR3 nucleotides: TGTGCCAGCAGTATCGGACGGGACAGGGGGCTGTACGGGGAGCTGTTTTTT.

This sequence joins TRBV4-1 and TRBJ2-1; 8 nucleotides agree with TRBD2. Trimming at V came to 0 bases and at J to 6 bases, leaving 10 bases not matched to a gene. The CDR3 covers 17 residues. The V gene's germline CDR1 is MGHRA and CDR2 YSYEKL. The CDR3 loop is CASSQDIFGRAVNEQFF. The CDR3 nucleotides read TGCGCCAGCAGCCAAGATATATTCGGGAGGGCCGTCAATGAGCAGTTCTTC.

The chain combines TRBV2 with TRBJ1-5, with a possible D match to TRBD1 (5 bases). The CDR3 contains 15 residues. The germline V and J ends were trimmed by 6 bases and 4 bases, with 16 bases remaining between them. Germline values: CDR1 SNHLY, CDR2 FYNNEI. The CDR3, as DNA: TGTGCCAGCAGCTATCAGCGACAGTCTAATCAGCCCCAGCATTTT. Residues: CASSYQRQSNQPQHF.

V gene TRBV2 combines with J gene TRBJ1-1; D is possibly TRBD1 (5 bases). Germline assignment: CDR1 SNHLY and CDR2 FYNNEI. This CDR3 has 16 amino acids. Deletions cut 9 bases from V and 5 bases from J, with 25 bases between. CDR3 DNA: TGTGCCAGTGAAAGCGGGACCTGGGGAACGGGAACTGAAGCTTTCTTT. Protein: CASESGTWGTGTEAFF.

The chain combines TRBV3-1 (or the pseudogene TRBV3-2) with TRBJ1-3, with a tentative D call TRBD1 (6 bases). V lost 4 bases and J lost 0, with 16 bases in between. The germline gives CDR1 LGHDT, CDR2 YNNKEL (reference sequence). The CDR3 runs 17 residues. The chain's CDR3 is CASSLAGTFDSGNTIYF. As DNA, the CDR3 is TGTGCCAGCAGCCTTGCCGGGACATTCGACTCTGGAAACACCATATATTTT.

This clone was seen only a few times. The chain carries TRBV9 and TRBJ2-2; tentatively, D is TRBD1 (5 bases). Germline CDR1 is SGDLS and CDR2 is YYNGEE. This CDR3 spans 14 amino acids. Trimming took off 1 base at V and 5 bases at J, with 9 bases between the two ends. The CDR3 sequence is CASSVQGTTGELFF. The CDR3 nucleotides are TGTGCCAGCAGCGTACAGGGAACGACCGGGGAGCTGTTTTTT.

This chain connects TRBV7-9 to TRBJ2-2, with 10 bases fitting TRBD1. Germline trimming cut 5 bases from V and 6 bases from J; bases unmatched to any gene: 6. Germline CDR1 is SEHNR and CDR2 is FQNEAQ (reference sequence). The CDR3 sequence is 15 residues long. CDR3 sequence (DNA): TGTGCCAGCAGCCGGGACAGGGGAAGGCCCGGGGAGCTGTTTTTT. Translation: CASSRDRGRPGELFF. The whole variable domain, remainder taken from reference TRBV7-9 and TRBJ2-2, is DTGVSQNPRHKITKRGQNVTFRCDPISEHNRLYWYRQTLGQGPEFLTYFQNEAQLEKSRLLSDRFSAERPKGSFSTLEIQRTEQGDSAMYLCASSRDRGRPGELFFGEGSRLTVL.

V is TRBV2 and J is TRBJ2-5; 9 nucleotides line up with TRBD1. Trimming took 5 bases from V and 5 from J; bases not matched to a gene: 9. Germline V gene lookup returns CDR1 SNHLY and CDR2 FYNNEI. This CDR3 contains 15 residues. The DNA for the CDR3 is TGTGCCAGCAGTCCTCCACAGGGGGCAGGGGAGACCCAGTACTTC. Translation: CASSPPQGAGETQYF.

The chain employs TRBV5-1 and TRBJ2-5; 9 positions agree with TRBD1. This CDR3 comprises 14 residues. CDR1 is SGHRS, CDR2 YFSETQ, per germline. V shed 0 bases and J 9 bases; nucleotides not matched to a gene: 6. The CDR3 reads CASSLGQGEGAQYF. The DNA of the CDR3 is TGCGCCAGCAGCTTGGGACAGGGGGAGGGGGCCCAGTACTTC.

The chain links TRBV11-3 to TRBJ2-3, with TRBD1 matching 9 bases. V trimming: 3 bases; J trimming: 4 bases; junction bases outside the gene matches: 5. The CDR3 totals 15 residues. CDR1 and CDR2 from the germline V gene are SGHNT and YENEEA. The CDR3 loop reads CASSFRTGGADTQYF. CDR3 nucleotide sequence: TGTGCCAGCAGCTTCAGAACAGGGGGCGCAGATACGCAGTATTTT. Variable domain in full (rest from reference TRBV11-3 and TRBJ2-3): EAGVVQSPRYKIIEKKQPVAFWCNPISGHNTLYWYLQNLGQGPELLIRYENEEAVDDSQLPKDRFSAERLKGVDSTLKIQPAELGDSAVYLCASSFRTGGADTQYFGPGTRLTVL.

V usage is TRBV3-1 (or the pseudogene TRBV3-2) and J usage is TRBJ2-7; 8 bases are a match to TRBD2. The CDR3 runs 17 residues. V lost 8 bases and J lost 5; bases outside the gene matches: 20. Germline CDR1 reads LGHDT; CDR2 reads YNNKEL (reference sequence). The CDR3 DNA reads TGTGCCAGCGGAAGAACTGTTGGGCGGGAGGTATCCCACGAGCAGTACTTC. Encoded protein: CASGRTVGREVSHEQYF.

The chain couples TRBV2 to TRBJ2-2; D perhaps matches TRBD2 (5 bases). The CDR3 length is 16 residues. Germline V CDR1 and CDR2: SNHLY, FYNNEI. Between the trimmed V and J ends, which lost 6 bases and 0 bases, there was a span of 14 bases. CDR3 region: CASRRGQPSNTGELFF. In DNA form, the CDR3 reads TGTGCCAGCAGACGCGGGCAGCCTTCGAACACCGGGGAGCTGTTTTTT.

The genes are TRBV5-5 and TRBJ1-1, with 9 bases lining up with TRBD1. V shed 0 bases, J shed 4 bases, and the junction held 10 bases outside the gene matches. This CDR3 spans 17 amino acids. Germline assignment: CDR1 SGHKS and CDR2 YYEKEE (reference sequence). Here the CDR3 reads CASSLAGAGQGFTEAFF. The CDR3 nucleotides read TGTGCCAGCAGCTTGGCGGGGGCGGGACAGGGTTTCACTGAAGCTTTCTTT.

V gene TRBV7-3 combines with J gene TRBJ1-6, with D unclear. The V end was cut by 6 bases, the J end by 7 bases, with 10 bases between. There are 13 residues in the CDR3. Germline V gene data show CDR1 as SGHTA and CDR2 as FQGTGA. CDR3: CASSSDGNSPLHF. In DNA form, the CDR3 reads TGTGCCAGCAGTTCCGACGGGAATTCACCCCTCCACTTT.

The V and J genes are TRBV9 and TRBJ2-2; tentatively, D is TRBD1 (8 bases). This CDR3 has 15 amino acids. Deletions cut 3 bases from V and 7 bases from J, with 16 bases between. Germline loops: CDR1 SGDLS, CDR2 YYNGEE. CDR3 protein: CASSDPDREGGELFF. The CDR3 DNA is TGTGCCAGCAGCGACCCGGACAGGGAGGGCGGGGAGCTGTTTTTT. The full variable domain, in which reference TRBV9 and TRBJ2-2 provide the parts outside the CDR3, is DSGVTQTPKHLITATGQRVTLRCSPRSGDLSVYWYQQSLDQGLQFLIQYYNGEERAKGNILERFSAQQFPDLHSELNLSSLELGDSALYFCASSDPDREGGELFFGEGSRLTVL.

The chain has TRBV2 and TRBJ2-3; D unclear. Trimming took off 8 bases at V and 2 bases at J, with 14 bases between the two ends. The CDR3 extends over 14 amino acids. CDR1 SNHLY and CDR2 FYNNEI come from the germline V gene. This CDR3 is CASVDGGYTDTQYF. In DNA form, the CDR3 reads TGTGCCAGCGTCGACGGCGGCTACACAGATACGCAGTATTTT.

The gene calls are TRBV9 and TRBJ1-1; D unclear. The CDR3 runs to 16 residues. CDR1 and CDR2 (germline): SGDLS, YYNGEE. The V and J ends lost 3 bases and 3 bases respectively, with 18 bases between them. The CDR3 DNA is TGTGCCAGCAGCGCAGGCCTGATGATATGGGACACTGAAGCTTTCTTT. Protein: CASSAGLMIWDTEAFF.

The gene calls are TRBV28 and TRBJ2-5, with TRBD1 matching over 7 bases. The germline CDR1 and CDR2 sequences are MDHEN and SYDVKM. The CDR3 contains 15 residues. V lost 5 bases, J lost 2 bases, and 8 bases stayed unmatched. The CDR3 DNA sequence: TGTGCCAGCAGTCCCGTAGGGACAGCGCAAGAGACCCAGTACTTC. Translated: CASSPVGTAQETQYF.

The chain uses TRBV19 and TRBJ2-3, with 8 nucleotides matching TRBD1. Germline assignment: CDR1 LNHDA and CDR2 SQIVND (reference sequence). CDR3 length equals 14 residues. V was clipped by 3 bases and J by 5 bases; unmatched bases: 4. CDR3 loop: CASSMGQERDTQYF. DNA of the CDR3: TGTGCCAGTAGTATGGGACAGGAGAGAGATACGCAGTATTTT.

This clone has more than one count but fewer than ten. This sequence joins TRBV6-2 or TRBV6-3 and TRBJ1-1; 12 positions match TRBD1. Germline V gene lookup returns CDR1 MNHEY and CDR2 SVGEGT. V lost 5 bases to trimming and J lost 6 bases; unmatched junction nucleotides: 7. The CDR3 spans 15 residues. The DNA for the CDR3 is TGTGCCAGCAGTGCGCCGGGACAGGGGGCGCCTGAAGCTTTCTTT. Its translation is CASSAPGQGAPEAFF.